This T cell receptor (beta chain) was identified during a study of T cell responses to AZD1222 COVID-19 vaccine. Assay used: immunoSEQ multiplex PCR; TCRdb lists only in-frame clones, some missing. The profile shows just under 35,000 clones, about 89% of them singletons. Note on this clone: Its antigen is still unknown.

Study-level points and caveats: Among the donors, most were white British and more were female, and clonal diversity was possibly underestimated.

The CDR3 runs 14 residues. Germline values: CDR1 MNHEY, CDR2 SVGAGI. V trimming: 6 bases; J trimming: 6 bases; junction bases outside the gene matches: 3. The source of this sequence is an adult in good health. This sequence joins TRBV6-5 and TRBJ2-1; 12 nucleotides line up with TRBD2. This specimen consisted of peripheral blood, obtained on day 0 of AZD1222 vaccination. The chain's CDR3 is CASRLGLAGNEQFF. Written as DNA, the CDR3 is TGTGCCAGCAGACTGGGACTAGCGGGCAATGAGCAGTTCTTC.